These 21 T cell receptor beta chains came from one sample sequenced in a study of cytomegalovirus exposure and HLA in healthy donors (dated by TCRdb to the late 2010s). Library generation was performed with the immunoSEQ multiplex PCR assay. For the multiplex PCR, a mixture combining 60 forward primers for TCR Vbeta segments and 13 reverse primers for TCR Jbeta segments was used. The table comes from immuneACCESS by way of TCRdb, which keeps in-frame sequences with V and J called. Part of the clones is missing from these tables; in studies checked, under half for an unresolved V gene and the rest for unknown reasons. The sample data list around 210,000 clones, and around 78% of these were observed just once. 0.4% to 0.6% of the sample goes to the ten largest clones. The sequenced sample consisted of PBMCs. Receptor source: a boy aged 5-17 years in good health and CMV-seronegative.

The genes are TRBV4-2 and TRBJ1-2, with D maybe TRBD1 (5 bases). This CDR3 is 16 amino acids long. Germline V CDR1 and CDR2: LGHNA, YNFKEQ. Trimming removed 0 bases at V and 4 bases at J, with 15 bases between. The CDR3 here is CASSQDRVRVGYGYTF. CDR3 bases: TGTGCCAGCAGCCAAGATCGCGTCAGGGTAGGCTATGGCTACACCTTC.

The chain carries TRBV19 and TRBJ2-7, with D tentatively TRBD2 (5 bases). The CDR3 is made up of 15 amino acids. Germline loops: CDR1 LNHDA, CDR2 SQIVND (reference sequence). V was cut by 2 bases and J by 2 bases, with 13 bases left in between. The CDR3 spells CASSIRLRDAYEQYF. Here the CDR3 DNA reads TGTGCCAGTAGTATAAGGTTACGGGATGCCTACGAGCAGTACTTC.

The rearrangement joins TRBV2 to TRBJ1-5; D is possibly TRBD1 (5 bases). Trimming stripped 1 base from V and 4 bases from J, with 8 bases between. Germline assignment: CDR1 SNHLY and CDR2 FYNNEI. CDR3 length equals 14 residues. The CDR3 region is CASSEETENQPQHF. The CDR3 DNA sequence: TGTGCCAGCAGTGAAGAGACAGAGAATCAGCCCCAGCATTTT.

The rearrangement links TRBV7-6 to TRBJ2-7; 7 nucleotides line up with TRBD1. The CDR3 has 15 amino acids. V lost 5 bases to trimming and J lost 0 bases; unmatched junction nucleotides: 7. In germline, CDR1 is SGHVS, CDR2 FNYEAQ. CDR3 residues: CASSERTGPSYEQYF. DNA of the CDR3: TGTGCCAGCAGCGAACGGACAGGACCCTCCTACGAGCAGTACTTC. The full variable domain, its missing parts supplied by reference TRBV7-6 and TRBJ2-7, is GAGVSQSPRYKVTKRGQDVALRCDPISGHVSLYWYRQALGQGPEFLTYFNYEAQQDKSGLPNDRFSAERPEGSISTLTIQRTEQRDSAMYRCASSERTGPSYEQYFGPGTRLTVT.

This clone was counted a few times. The DNA of the CDR3 is TGTGCCAGCAGCCGGGACAAGGGGTCCTCTGGAAACACCATATATTTT. Its protein product is CASSRDKGSSGNTIYF. The genes are TRBV11-3 and TRBJ1-3, with D perhaps TRBD1 (6 bases). Germline V gene sequence: CDR1 SGHNT, CDR2 YENEEA. This CDR3 comprises 16 residues. V lost 5 bases to trimming and J lost 0 bases, with 14 bases between them.

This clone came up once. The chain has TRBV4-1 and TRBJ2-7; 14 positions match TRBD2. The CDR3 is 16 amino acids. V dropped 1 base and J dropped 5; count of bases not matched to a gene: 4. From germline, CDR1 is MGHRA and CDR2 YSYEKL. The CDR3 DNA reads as TGCGCCAGCAGCCAAGTGACTAGCGGGAGGGACCACGAGCAGTACTTC. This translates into CASSQVTSGRDHEQYF.

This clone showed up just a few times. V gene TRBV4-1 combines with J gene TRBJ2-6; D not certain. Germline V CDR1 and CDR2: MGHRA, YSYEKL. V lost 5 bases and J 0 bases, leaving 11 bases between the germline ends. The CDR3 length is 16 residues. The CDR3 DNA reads TGCGCCAGCAGCTCAACACTAACCTCTGGGGCCAACGTCCTGACTTTC. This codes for CASSSTLTSGANVLTF.

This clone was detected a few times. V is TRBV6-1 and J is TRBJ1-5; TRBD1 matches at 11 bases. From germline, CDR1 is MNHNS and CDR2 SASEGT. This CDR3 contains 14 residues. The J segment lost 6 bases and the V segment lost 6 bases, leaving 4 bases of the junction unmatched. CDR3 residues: CASSRTGGGQPQHF. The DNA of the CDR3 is TGTGCCAGCAGCCGGACAGGGGGCGGTCAGCCCCAGCATTTT.

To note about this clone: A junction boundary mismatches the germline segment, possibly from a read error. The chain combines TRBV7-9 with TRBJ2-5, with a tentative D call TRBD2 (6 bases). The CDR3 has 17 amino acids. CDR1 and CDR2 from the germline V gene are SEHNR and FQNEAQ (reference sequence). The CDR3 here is CSSSHWGGDGVVETQYF. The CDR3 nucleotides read TGTTCCAGCAGCCATTGGGGCGGGGATGGGGTTGTAGAGACCCAGTACTTC.

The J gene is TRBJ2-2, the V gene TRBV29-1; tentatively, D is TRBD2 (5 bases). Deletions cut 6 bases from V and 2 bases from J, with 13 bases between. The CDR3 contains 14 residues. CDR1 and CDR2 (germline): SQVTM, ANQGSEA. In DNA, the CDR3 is TGCAGCGTGGACTCGCCTGTAAACACCGGGGAGCTGTTTTTT. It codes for CSVDSPVNTGELFF.

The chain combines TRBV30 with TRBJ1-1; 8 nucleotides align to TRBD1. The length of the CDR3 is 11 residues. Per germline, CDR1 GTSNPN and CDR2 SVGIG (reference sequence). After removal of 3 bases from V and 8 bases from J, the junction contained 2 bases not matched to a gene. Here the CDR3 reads CAWSRQGEAFF. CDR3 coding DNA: TGTGCCTGGAGCCGACAGGGGGAAGCTTTCTTT.

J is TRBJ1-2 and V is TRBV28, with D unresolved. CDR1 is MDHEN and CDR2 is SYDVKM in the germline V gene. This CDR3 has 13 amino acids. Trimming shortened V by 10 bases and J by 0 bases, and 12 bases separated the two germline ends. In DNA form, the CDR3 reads TGTGCCATCCGGGATATCGCTAACTATGGCTACACCTTC. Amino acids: CAIRDIANYGYTF.

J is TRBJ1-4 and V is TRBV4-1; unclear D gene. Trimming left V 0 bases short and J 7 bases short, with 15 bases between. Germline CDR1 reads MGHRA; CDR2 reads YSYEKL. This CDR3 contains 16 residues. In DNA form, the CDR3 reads TGCGCCAGCAGCCAAGAGAGCCGGGAGGACGGTGAAAAACTGTTTTTT. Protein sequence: CASSQESREDGEKLFF.

The CDR3 region has the DNA TGTGCCAGCAGTTTAGACGGGGCCGGGGAGCTGTTTTTT. Its translation is CASSLDGAGELFF. The rearrangement links TRBV27 to TRBJ2-2; TRBD2 might be the D (5 bases). Trimming cost V 2 bases and J 6 bases, with 7 bases left between them. Per the germline V gene, CDR1 is MNHEY and CDR2 is SMNVEV (reference sequence). This CDR3 is 13 amino acids long.

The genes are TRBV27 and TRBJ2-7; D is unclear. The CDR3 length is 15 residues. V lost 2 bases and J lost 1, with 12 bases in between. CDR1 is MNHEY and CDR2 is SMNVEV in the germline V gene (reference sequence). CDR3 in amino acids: CASSLGARLSYEQYF. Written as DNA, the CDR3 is TGTGCCAGCAGTTTAGGTGCCCGGTTATCCTACGAGCAGTACTTC.

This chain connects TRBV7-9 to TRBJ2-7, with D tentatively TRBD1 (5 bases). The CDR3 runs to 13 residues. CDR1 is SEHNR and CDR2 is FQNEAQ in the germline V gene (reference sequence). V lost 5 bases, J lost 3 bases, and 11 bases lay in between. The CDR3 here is CASSPPGIYEQYF. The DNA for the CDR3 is TGTGCCAGCAGCCCGCCAGGGATCTACGAGCAGTACTTC.

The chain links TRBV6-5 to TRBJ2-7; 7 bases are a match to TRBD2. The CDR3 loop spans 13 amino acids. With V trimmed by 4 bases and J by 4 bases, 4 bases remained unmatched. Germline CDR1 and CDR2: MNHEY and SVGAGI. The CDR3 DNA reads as TGTGCCAGCAGTTTGACTAGCTCTTACGAGCAGTACTTC. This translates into CASSLTSSYEQYF.

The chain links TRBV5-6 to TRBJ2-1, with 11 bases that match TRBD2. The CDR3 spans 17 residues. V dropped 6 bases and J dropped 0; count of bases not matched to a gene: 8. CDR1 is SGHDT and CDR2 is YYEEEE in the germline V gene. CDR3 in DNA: TGTGCCAGCACCCACAGACTAGCGGGATTCTCCTACAATGAGCAGTTCTTC. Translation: CASTHRLAGFSYNEQFF.

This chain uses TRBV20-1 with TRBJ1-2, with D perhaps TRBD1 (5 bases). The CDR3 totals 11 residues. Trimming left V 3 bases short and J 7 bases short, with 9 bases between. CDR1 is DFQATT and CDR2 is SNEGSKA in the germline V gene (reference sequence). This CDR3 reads CSASWGGGYTF. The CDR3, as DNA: TGCAGTGCTAGTTGGGGCGGTGGCTACACCTTC.

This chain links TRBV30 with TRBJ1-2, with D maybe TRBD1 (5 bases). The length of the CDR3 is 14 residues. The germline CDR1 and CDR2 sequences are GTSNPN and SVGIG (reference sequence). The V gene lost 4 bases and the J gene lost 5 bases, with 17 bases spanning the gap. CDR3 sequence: CAWMRAGREYGYTF. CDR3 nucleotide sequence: TGTGCCTGGATGAGGGCAGGGCGGGAATATGGCTACACCTTC.

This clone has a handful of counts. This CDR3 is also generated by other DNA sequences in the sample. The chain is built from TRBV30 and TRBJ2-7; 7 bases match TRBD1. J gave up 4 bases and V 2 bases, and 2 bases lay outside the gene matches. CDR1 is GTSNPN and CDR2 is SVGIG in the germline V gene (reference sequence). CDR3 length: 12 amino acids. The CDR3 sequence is CAWSPQGYEQYF. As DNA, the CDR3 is TGTGCCTGGAGTCCACAGGGGTACGAGCAGTACTTC.